Listed below are T cell receptor beta chains from one sample, sequenced in a study of regulatory T cells in long-lasting Graves disease. TCRdb recomputed calls from the multiplex PCR reads with MiXCR, one row per CDR3 protein. The sample records 350,000 to 450,000 distinct CDR3 sequences, about 15% being singletons. This sample also appeared in a second study, on T cells in Graves' hyperthyroidism and ophthalmopathy.

The material was peripheral blood mononuclear cells (PBMCs), obtained at new diagnosis, from a patient treated with antithyroid drugs. Source of these receptors: a woman aged 30 to 39 with Graves disease. Each CDR3 is given with its conserved first and last residue. A D gene is named only where the DNA matches it firmly. A clone size is listed for some rows: how often the clone was seen (once, few, many), or a class if it is expanded.

abundance,d_gene,v_gene,j_gene,CDR3aa,CDR3nt
NA,NA,TRBV12-3/TRBV12-4,TRBJ2-5,CASSLSRGGAGHLPDKYQETQYF,TGTGCCAGCAGTTTAAGTCGAGGTGGAGCGGGACACCTCCCAGACAAGTACCAAGAGACCCAGTACTTC
NA,NA,TRBV2,TRBJ2-2,CASSLTDVLNTGELFF,TGTGCCAGCAGCCTTACGGATGTGTTAAACACCGGGGAGCTGTTTTTT
NA,TRBD2,TRBV19,TRBJ2-7,CASSILGGSAREQYF,TGTGCCAGTAGTATACTGGGCGGGAGTGCGCGCGAGCAGTACTTC
many,TRBD2,TRBV5-1,TRBJ2-7,CASSLERLAISYEQYF,TGCGCCAGCAGCTTGGAGAGACTAGCGATCTCCTACGAGCAGTACTTC
many,TRBD2,TRBV6-1,TRBJ2-1,CASSGPSGRIFNEQFF,TGTGCCAGCAGTGGACCTAGCGGGAGGATCTTCAATGAGCAGTTCTTC
NA,NA,TRBV4-1,TRBJ1-4,CASSQDSQGKVEKLFF,TGCGCCAGCAGCCAAGATTCCCAGGGAAAAGTAGAAAAACTGTTTTTT
NA,TRBD1,TRBV12-3/TRBV12-4,TRBJ1-5,CASSRFQGGYSQPQHF,TGTGCCAGCAGCCGATTTCAGGGGGGGTACAGTCAGCCCCAGCATTTT
many,NA,TRBV7-9,TRBJ1-1,CASSPLGRLVTEAFF,TGTGCCAGCAGCCCCCTGGGACGCCTGGTGACTGAAGCTTTCTTT
NA,TRBD2,TRBV19,TRBJ2-1,CASSSPGTSGYNEQFF,TGTGCCAGTAGTAGCCCCGGGACTAGCGGTTACAATGAGCAGTTCTTC
few,NA,TRBV14,TRBJ2-1,CASSSWGRTYNEQFF,TGTGCCAGCAGCTCTTGGGGGAGAACCTACAATGAGCAGTTCTTC
many,TRBD2,TRBV2,TRBJ2-1,CASRGGRAAFNEQFF,TGTGCCAGCAGAGGCGGGAGGGCCGCCTTCAATGAGCAGTTCTTC
many,TRBD1,TRBV25-1,TRBJ2-3,CASSEYGTGSTDTQYF,TGTGCCAGCAGTGAATATGGGACAGGGAGCACAGATACGCAGTATTTT
few,NA,TRBV7-2,TRBJ1-1,CASRGAGEAFF,TGTGCCAGCAGGGGTGCGGGTGAAGCTTTCTTT
few,NA,TRBV10-1,TRBJ1-2,CASSEQTHYGYTF,TGCGCCAGCAGTGAGCAGACCCACTATGGCTACACCTTC
NA,NA,TRBV14,TRBJ2-7,CASSPWAGSYEQYF,TGTGCCAGCAGCCCATGGGCAGGGTCCTACGAGCAGTACTTC
many,NA,TRBV7-9,TRBJ1-1,CASSLAGGDEAFF,TGTGCCAGCAGCTTAGCAGGGGGGGACGAAGCTTTCTTT
many,NA,TRBV5-1,TRBJ2-5,CASSFPSQETQYF,TGCGCCAGCAGCTTTCCCAGTCAAGAGACCCAGTACTTC
many,NA,TRBV18,TRBJ1-1,CASSPIEEGTEAFF,TGTGCCAGCTCACCAATAGAGGAGGGCACTGAAGCTTTCTTT
few,NA,TRBV14,TRBJ2-1,CASSQNSMSNNEQFF,TGTGCCAGCAGCCAAAACAGCATGAGCAACAATGAGCAGTTCTTC
few,TRBD1,TRBV5-5,TRBJ1-2,CASSGGTVDYGYTF,TGTGCCAGCAGTGGAGGGACAGTCGACTATGGCTACACCTTC
many,TRBD2,TRBV24-1,TRBJ2-1,CATSEQRGTYNEQFF,TGTGCCACCAGTGAACAGCGGGGGACCTACAATGAGCAGTTCTTC
few,TRBD1,TRBV7-9,TRBJ2-1,CASSFSTGVGDYNEQFF,TGTGCCAGCAGCTTTTCTACAGGGGTCGGGGACTACAATGAGCAGTTCTTC
many,TRBD1,TRBV6-1,TRBJ1-5,CASTQRRTGSNQPQHF,TGTGCCAGCACTCAAAGGAGGACAGGAAGCAATCAGCCCCAGCATTTT
many,TRBD2,TRBV7-2,TRBJ2-5,CASSLGVSGRGGYQETQYF,TGTGCCAGCAGCTTAGGAGTTAGCGGGAGAGGAGGGTACCAAGAGACCCAGTACTTC
few,TRBD1,TRBV9,TRBJ2-7,CASSDRTGSSSYEQYF,TGTGCCAGCAGCGACAGGACAGGGTCTTCCTCCTACGAGCAGTACTTC
many,NA,TRBV11-2,TRBJ2-1,CASTPGGNNEQFF,TGTGCCAGCACCCCAGGGGGGAACAATGAGCAGTTCTTC
few,NA,TRBV6-1,TRBJ2-7,CASRTGSKYEQYF,TGTGCCAGCAGGACCGGGAGTAAATACGAGCAGTACTTC
NA,TRBD1,TRBV19,TRBJ1-4,CASSRTGTATNEKLFF,TGTGCCAGTAGTAGGACAGGAACTGCAACTAATGAAAAACTGTTTTTT
few,TRBD1,TRBV9,TRBJ2-7,CASSSSGTAYEQYF,TGTGCCAGCAGCTCCTCCGGGACAGCCTACGAGCAGTACTTC
many,TRBD1,TRBV11-3,TRBJ1-1,CASSLGDRGRLDTEAFF,TGTGCCAGCAGCTTGGGGGACAGGGGGCGATTGGACACTGAAGCTTTCTTT
few,NA,TRBV25-1,TRBJ2-2,CASGHDTTGELFF,TGTGCCAGCGGCCATGATACTACCGGGGAGCTGTTTTTT
few,NA,TRBV6-1,TRBJ2-7,CASSLGGPGYEQYF,TGTGCCAGCAGCCTAGGAGGGCCTGGGTACGAGCAGTACTTC
NA,NA,TRBV6-2/TRBV6-3,TRBJ1-3,CASSAFSLPGNSGNTIYF,TGTGCCAGCAGTGCTTTCTCTCTGCCAGGGAACTCTGGAAACACCATATATTTT
NA,TRBD1,TRBV5-1,TRBJ2-5,CASSLCGTGGAETQYF,TGCGCCAGCAGCTTGTGCGGGACAGGGGGCGCGGAGACCCAGTACTTC
NA,NA,TRBV10-1,TRBJ2-1,CASSGNMRAEQFF,TGCGCCAGCAGCGGGAATATGCGGGCCGAGCAGTTCTTC
NA,NA,TRBV29-1,TRBJ2-7,CSVGGYRDTLGNEQYF,TGCAGCGTTGGGGGATACCGGGACACACTGGGGAACGAGCAGTACTTC
NA,NA,TRBV6-2/TRBV6-3,TRBJ1-5,CASSPSRVAQPQHF,TGTGCCAGCAGCCCAAGCAGGGTAGCTCAGCCCCAGCATTTT
NA,NA,TRBV24-1,TRBJ2-4,CATSGTDTSKNIQYF,TGTGCCACCAGTGGGACGGACACTAGCAAAAACATTCAGTACTTC
many,TRBD2,TRBV6-6,TRBJ2-1,CASSYSTSLTSGRRNEQFF,TGTGCCAGCAGTTACTCGACCTCCCTCACTAGCGGGAGACGGAATGAGCAGTTCTTC
few,NA,TRBV4-1,TRBJ1-2,CASSQEVIGGRDGYTF,TGCGCCAGCAGCCAAGAAGTGATCGGGGGCCGGGATGGCTACACCTTC
many,NA,TRBV6-5,TRBJ1-2,CASSYSKGGIYGYTF,TGTGCCAGCAGTTACTCGAAGGGGGGCATCTATGGCTACACCTTC
many,NA,TRBV5-6,TRBJ2-1,CASSLGEMRLAGNEQFF,TGTGCCAGCAGCTTGGGTGAGATGCGGCTAGCTGGCAATGAGCAGTTCTTC
NA,NA,TRBV6-1,TRBJ2-1,CASSPGFGRARLGEQFF,TGTGCCAGCAGTCCGGGGTTTGGGCGGGCCCGCCTTGGTGAGCAGTTCTTC